This TCR beta chain stems from a study of naive CD8 T cells in extremely preterm neonates. Peripheral blood came from healthy roughly 16-56 month-old surgical children and healthy nonsmoking adults. TCRdb's copy holds only in-frame clones and misses some; the assay was immunoSEQ multiplex PCR. The sample includes several thousand clones, 98% of them seen just once. V was clipped by 4 bases and J by 8 bases, with 17 bases between them. The CDR3 covers 15 residues. CDR1 is MNHEY, CDR2 SVGAGI, per germline. This chain joins TRBV6-5 and TRBJ1-4; a weak D match, TRBD1 (6 bases). The receptor's source is a human donor in good health. The specimen was naive CD8+ T cells from blood. For the CDR3, the DNA is TGTGCCAGCAGTTTGCGGGGGGGCTCTAGGGAAAAACTGTTTTTT. Translation: CASSLRGGSREKLFF.